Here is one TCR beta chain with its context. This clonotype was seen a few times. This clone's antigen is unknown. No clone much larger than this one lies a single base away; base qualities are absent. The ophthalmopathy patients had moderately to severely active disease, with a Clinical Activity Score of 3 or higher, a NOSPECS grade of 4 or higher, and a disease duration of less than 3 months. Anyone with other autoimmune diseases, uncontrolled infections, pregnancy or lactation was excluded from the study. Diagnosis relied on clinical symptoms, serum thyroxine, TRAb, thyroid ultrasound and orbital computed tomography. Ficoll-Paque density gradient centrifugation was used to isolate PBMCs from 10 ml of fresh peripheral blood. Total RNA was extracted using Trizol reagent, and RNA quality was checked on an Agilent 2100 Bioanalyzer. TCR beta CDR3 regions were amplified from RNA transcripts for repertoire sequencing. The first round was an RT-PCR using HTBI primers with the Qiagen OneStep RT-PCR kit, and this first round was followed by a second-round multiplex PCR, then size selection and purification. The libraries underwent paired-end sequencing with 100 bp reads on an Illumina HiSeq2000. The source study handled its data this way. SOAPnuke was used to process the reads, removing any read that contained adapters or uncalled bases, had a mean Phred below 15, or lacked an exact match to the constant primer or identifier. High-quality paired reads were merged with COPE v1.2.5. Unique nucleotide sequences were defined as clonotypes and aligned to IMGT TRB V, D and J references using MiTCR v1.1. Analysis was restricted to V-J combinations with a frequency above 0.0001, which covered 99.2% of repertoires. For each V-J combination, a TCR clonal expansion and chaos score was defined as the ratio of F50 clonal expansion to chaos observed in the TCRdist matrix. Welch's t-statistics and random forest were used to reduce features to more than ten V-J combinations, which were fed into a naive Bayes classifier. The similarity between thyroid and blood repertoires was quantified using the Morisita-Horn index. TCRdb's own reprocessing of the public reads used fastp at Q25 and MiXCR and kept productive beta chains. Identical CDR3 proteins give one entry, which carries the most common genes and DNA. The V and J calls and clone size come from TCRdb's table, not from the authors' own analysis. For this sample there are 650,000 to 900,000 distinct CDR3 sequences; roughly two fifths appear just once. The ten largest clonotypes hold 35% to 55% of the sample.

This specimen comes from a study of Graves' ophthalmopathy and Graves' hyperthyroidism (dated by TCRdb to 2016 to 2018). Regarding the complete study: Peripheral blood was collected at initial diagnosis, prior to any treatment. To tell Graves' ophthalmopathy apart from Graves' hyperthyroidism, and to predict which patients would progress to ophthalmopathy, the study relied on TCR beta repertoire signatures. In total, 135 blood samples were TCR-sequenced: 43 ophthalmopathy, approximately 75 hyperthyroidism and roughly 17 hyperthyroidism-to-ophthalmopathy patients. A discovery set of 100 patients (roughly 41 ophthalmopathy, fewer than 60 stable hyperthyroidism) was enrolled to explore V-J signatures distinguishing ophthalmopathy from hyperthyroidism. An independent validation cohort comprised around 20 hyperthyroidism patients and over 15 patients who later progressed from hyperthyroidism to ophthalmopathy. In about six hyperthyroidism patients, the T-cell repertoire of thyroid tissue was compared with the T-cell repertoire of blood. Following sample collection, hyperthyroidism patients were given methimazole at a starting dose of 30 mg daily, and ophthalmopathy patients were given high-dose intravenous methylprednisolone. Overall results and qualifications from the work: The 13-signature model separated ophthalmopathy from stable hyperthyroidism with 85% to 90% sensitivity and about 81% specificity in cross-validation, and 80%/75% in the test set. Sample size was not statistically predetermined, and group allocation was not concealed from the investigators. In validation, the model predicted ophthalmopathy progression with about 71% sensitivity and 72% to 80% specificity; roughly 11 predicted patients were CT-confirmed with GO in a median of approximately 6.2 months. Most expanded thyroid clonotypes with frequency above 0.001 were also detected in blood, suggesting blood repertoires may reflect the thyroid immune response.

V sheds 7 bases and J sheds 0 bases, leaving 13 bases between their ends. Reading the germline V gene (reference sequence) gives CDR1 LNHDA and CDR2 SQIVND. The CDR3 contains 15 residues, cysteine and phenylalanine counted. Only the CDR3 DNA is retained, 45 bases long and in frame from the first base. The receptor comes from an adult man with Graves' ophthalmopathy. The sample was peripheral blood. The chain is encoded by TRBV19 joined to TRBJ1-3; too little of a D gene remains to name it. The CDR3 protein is CASTRRAYSGNTIYF. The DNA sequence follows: TGTGCCAGTACCCGCCGAGCCTACTCTGGAAACACCATATATTTT. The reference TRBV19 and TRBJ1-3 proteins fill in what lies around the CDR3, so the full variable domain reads DGGITQSPKYLFRKEGQNVTLSCEQNLNHDAMYWYRQDPGQGLRLIYYSQIVNDFQKGDIAEGYSVSREKKESFPLTVTSAQKNPTAFYLCASTRRAYSGNTIYFGEGSWLTVV.